This T cell receptor (beta chain) was obtained from a study of OX40 agonist ivuxolimab in advanced cancers. The study in broad terms: Ivuxolimab, which targeted the costimulatory receptor OX40 (CD134), was an agonistic, fully human IgG2 monoclonal antibody. Partial responses occurred in three dose-escalation patients, of whom one had hepatocellular carcinoma and two had cutaneous melanoma. Intravenous ivuxolimab was administered to patients every 2 weeks at six dose levels: 0.01, 0.1, 0.3, 1.5, 3 and 10 mg/kg. Prior anti-PD-1, anti-PD-L1 or anti-CTLA-4 therapy was permitted, and 40% of dose-escalation patients had received checkpoint inhibitors. Among the roughly 52 dose-escalation patients, around 19 had hepatocellular carcinoma, 15 or so melanoma, 9 renal cell carcinoma and 9 head and neck cancer. The paper describes the monotherapy dose-escalation part (N = 52 patients) of the phase I trial of ivuxolimab. The point of sequencing TCRbeta in the periphery was to test whether ivuxolimab changed TCR sequence diversity and drove clonal T-cell expansion. The dose-escalation cohort was almost 85% male with a mean age of around 62 years, ranging from about 23 to 85.

Patients with autoimmune disease history or receiving systemic immunosuppression were excluded from the trial. Peripheral blood for TCR sequencing was drawn from every dose cohort at baseline, at cycle 4 day 1 and at cycle 7 day 1. The samples were drawn from a first-in-human, open-label, multicenter phase I dose-escalation trial of ivuxolimab. Adults with locally advanced or metastatic head and neck squamous cell, hepatocellular, melanoma or renal cell carcinoma were enrolled in the trial. Before TCR sequencing, CD4+ and CD8+ T cells were separately sorted from peripheral blood. Here is what the overall study found, with its caveats: The antigen specificity of the clonally expanded peripheral T cells was not determined. Clonal expansion of both CD4+ and CD8+ blood T cells was observed from baseline to week 6 at doses 0.1 to 3.0 mg/kg. In partial responders in the 0.1-3.0 mg/kg groups, normalized peripheral clonal expansion was found to be among the lowest, especially among CD8+ T cells. After ivuxolimab, expanded clones were on average more numerous among CD8+ T cells than among CD4+ T cells. Low levels of normalized T-cell clonal expansion were also shown by some nonresponding patients.

V lost 4 bases and J lost 7 bases; the stretch between them is 8 bases long. As encoded in the germline V gene (reference sequence), CDR1 is GTSNPN while CDR2 is SVGIG. The CDR3 runs 12 amino acids, cysteine and phenylalanine included. The sequence is cut down to CDR3 DNA, 36 bases in frame from base 1. This clone showed up just a few times. Its antigen specificity is not known. Base qualities are not recorded, but no much larger clone differs from it by a single base. Genomic DNA was extracted from sorted cells for sequencing of the TCRbeta CDR3 region. The immunoSEQ Assay was used to sequence the TCRbeta CDR3 regions. Here the immuneACCESS table is served through TCRdb, limited to in-frame sequences with V and J called. Missing clones are a known gap in these copies; in checked studies unresolved V genes cover under half, and the rest lacks a known reason. The sample table holds over 30,000 clones, of which about 76% were seen once. The ten largest clones take up roughly 19% of the sample.

The sample consisted of CD4+ or CD8+ T cells sorted from blood, taken in a trial of the OX40 agonist ivuxolimab. The clonotype was recovered from an adult with an advanced solid tumor such as melanoma, head and neck, liver or kidney cancer. The rearranged chain carries TRBV30 and TRBJ1-6, with no confidently assigned D gene. The CDR3 in this case is CAWTNRNSPLHF. The sequenced DNA: TGTGCCTGGACCAACCGCAATTCACCCCTCCACTTT.